Listed here are 16 T cell receptor beta chains from one sample, sequenced in a study of blood T cell repertoires in COVID-19. Profiled with immunoSEQ multiplex PCR; TCRdb holds only in-frame clones, not every one. The sample records some 200,000 clones, about 79% being singletons. What was sequenced was PBMCs or T cells enriched from blood (not recorded which). These receptors all stem from a woman aged 40 to 49 with acute COVID-19.

The J gene is TRBJ1-2, the V gene TRBV25-1; TRBD1 aligns across 9 bases. CDR3 length: 15 amino acids. Germline-derived CDR1 and CDR2 are MGHDK and SYGVNS. J lost 8 bases, V lost 4 bases, and 11 bases had no gene match. The CDR3: CASSGYSGTGKGYTF. CDR3 bases: TGTGCCAGCAGTGGGTATTCCGGGACAGGGAAGGGCTACACCTTC.

V gene TRBV27 combines with J gene TRBJ1-1, with D uncertain. CDR1 and CDR2 (germline): MNHEY, SMNVEV (reference sequence). V lost 8 bases and J 1 base, leaving 5 bases between the germline ends. The CDR3 sequence is 11 residues long. In DNA form, the CDR3 reads TGTGCCAGCTATAAGAACACTGAAGCTTTCTTT. Protein: CASYKNTEAFF.

The rearrangement joins TRBV24-1 to TRBJ2-2; TRBD1 agrees at 8 bases. V trimming: 5 bases; J trimming: 3 bases; junction bases outside the gene matches: 7. Germline V gene data show CDR1 as KGHDR and CDR2 as SFDVKD. The CDR3 length is 16 residues. The DNA for the CDR3 is TGTGCCACCAGTGGTTGGACAGGGCTAGACACCGGGGAGCTGTTTTTT. Its protein product is CATSGWTGLDTGELFF.

The V gene is TRBV3-1 (or the pseudogene TRBV3-2), the J gene TRBJ2-1, with 9 nucleotides matching TRBD1. Germline CDR1 is LGHDT and CDR2 is YNNKEL (reference sequence). V dropped 6 bases and J dropped 4; count of bases not matched to a gene: 7. The CDR3 length is 15 residues. DNA of the CDR3: TGTGCCAGCAGACCGGAACAGGGGGCTTACAATGAGCAGTTCTTC. Its translation is CASRPEQGAYNEQFF.

The chain has TRBV19 and TRBJ2-7; TRBD1 agrees at 10 bases. Germline CDR1 reads LNHDA; CDR2 reads SQIVND (reference sequence). The CDR3 sequence is 15 residues long. V dropped 4 bases and J dropped 3; count of bases not matched to a gene: 6. CDR3 amino acids: CASSTRDRGFYEQYF. Here the CDR3 DNA reads TGTGCCAGTAGTACCCGGGACAGGGGTTTCTACGAGCAGTACTTC.

The V and J genes are TRBV9 and TRBJ1-2; D perhaps matches TRBD1 (6 bases). This CDR3 is built from 14 residues. V dropped 4 bases and J dropped 1 base, with 11 bases sitting between them. The germline CDR1 and CDR2 sequences are SGDLS and YYNGEE. This chain's CDR3 is CASSLAGDNYGYTF. The CDR3 region has the DNA TGTGCCAGCAGCCTCGCAGGGGATAACTATGGCTACACCTTC.

This sequence joins TRBV27 and TRBJ2-7, with a tentative D call TRBD1 (6 bases). V was shortened by 2 bases and J by 2 bases, with 13 bases between the two germline ends. Looked up from germline, CDR1 is MNHEY and CDR2 is SMNVEV (reference sequence). This CDR3 is 15 amino acids long. DNA of the CDR3: TGTGCCAGCAGTTTAGAAGGAACAGGGACCTACGAGCAGTACTTC. Translating it yields CASSLEGTGTYEQYF.

This sequence joins TRBV7-9 and TRBJ2-4; no clear D. This CDR3 contains 15 residues. V lost 4 bases to trimming and J lost 0 bases, with 10 bases between them. Germline CDR1 and CDR2: SEHNR and FQNEAQ (reference sequence). CDR3 nucleotide sequence: TGTGCCAGCAGCTCCCCGGGTGTAGCCAAAAACATTCAGTACTTC. Protein: CASSSPGVAKNIQYF.

The chain is built from TRBV24-1 and TRBJ1-2; no definite D call. Germline-derived CDR1 and CDR2 are KGHDR and SFDVKD. The V end was cut by 1 base, the J end by 1 base, with 6 bases between. CDR3 size: 14 residues. The CDR3 region is CATSDFAVNYGYTF. DNA of the CDR3: TGTGCCACCAGTGATTTCGCGGTTAACTATGGCTACACCTTC.

In this sample, this clone turned up once. The V and J genes are TRBV5-1 and TRBJ2-6; a possible D gene is TRBD2 (5 bases). V gave up 5 bases and J gave up 4 bases, with 16 bases separating them. The CDR3 has 16 residues. Germline assignment: CDR1 SGHRS and CDR2 YFSETQ. CDR3 amino acids: CASRPQTGTGANVLTF. Written as DNA, the CDR3 is TGCGCCAGCAGACCTCAAACGGGAACCGGGGCCAACGTCCTGACTTTC.

The rearrangement joins TRBV27 to TRBJ2-6; tentative D call: TRBD1 (5 bases). CDR1 MNHEY and CDR2 SMNVEV come from the germline V gene (reference sequence). This CDR3 has 15 residues. Trimming left V 3 bases short and J 4 bases short, with 10 bases between. CDR3 sequence reads: CASSLEGAGANVLTF. Written as DNA, the CDR3 is TGTGCCAGCAGTTTGGAAGGGGCCGGGGCCAACGTCCTGACTTTC.

The J gene is TRBJ1-1, the V gene TRBV5-4; 9 bases agree with TRBD1. From germline, CDR1 is SGHNT and CDR2 YYREEE (reference sequence). The CDR3 extends over 17 amino acids. Trimming took 4 bases from V and 0 from J; bases not matched to a gene: 10. CDR3 sequence: CASSPAPGQGMNTEAFF. The DNA of the CDR3 is TGTGCCAGCAGCCCCGCTCCAGGACAGGGGATGAACACTGAAGCTTTCTTT.

The chain is built from TRBV30 and TRBJ1-3; D ambiguous. V lost 4 bases and J lost 0, with 13 bases in between. In germline, CDR1 is GTSNPN, CDR2 SVGIG (reference sequence). The CDR3 has 15 amino acids. The CDR3 sequence: CAWTGQHNSGNTIYF. CDR3 bases: TGTGCCTGGACGGGTCAGCACAACTCTGGAAACACCATATATTTT.

The rearrangement uses TRBV11-2 and TRBJ1-5, with D possibly TRBD1 on 5 matching bases. The germline V gene has CDR1 SGHAT and CDR2 FQNNGV. The CDR3 length is 13 residues. Trimming shortened V by 6 bases and J by 6 bases, and 12 bases separated the two germline ends. In DNA, the CDR3 is TGTGCCAGCAGTCTTGCTCAGGGTCAGCCCCAGCATTTT. Translation: CASSLAQGQPQHF. Variable domain in full (rest from reference TRBV11-2 and TRBJ1-5): EAGVAQSPRYKIIEKRQSVAFWCNPISGHATLYWYQQILGQGPKLLIQFQNNGVVDDSQLPKDRFSAERLKGVDSTLKIQPAKLEDSAVYLCASSLAQGQPQHFGDGTRLSIL.

In nucleotides, the CDR3 is TGTGCTAGTGCCCCGGGCTCAGCGGCCCTCAATGAGCAGTTCTTC. This codes for CASAPGSAALNEQFF. V is TRBV12-5 and J is TRBJ2-1, with TRBD2 as a possible D gene (5 bases). The CDR3 has 15 amino acids. Per germline, CDR1 LGHNT and CDR2 FRNRAP. Trimming took 7 bases from V and 6 from J, leaving 19 bases between them.

The chain links TRBV28 to TRBJ1-2; TRBD1 matches 12 bases. Unmatched junction bases numbered 11, after V lost 4 bases and J lost 5 bases. The CDR3 is made up of 17 amino acids. Germline V gives CDR1 MDHEN, CDR2 SYDVKM. The CDR3 sequence: CASSSNPGQGARYGYTF. CDR3 nucleotide sequence: TGTGCCAGCAGTTCAAACCCGGGACAGGGGGCGCGGTATGGCTACACCTTC.